This T cell receptor beta chain was sequenced during a study of blood T cell repertoires in COVID-19. Study details: Sites across the United States, Italy and Spain contributed samples from acute and convalescent COVID-19. The analysed material was cDNA or gDNA that came from T cells, B-cell-depleted T cells, or PBMCs.

Per the original methods: Using reference gene primer amplification, nucleated cell counts were estimated. Method: immunoSEQ multiplex PCR; TCRdb's copy keeps in-frame clones and lacks some. Clonal size and the V and J genes are those of that table, whereas D and trimming came from the DNA. This table holds about 91,000 clones, about 91% found once. Germline V gene lookup returns CDR1 MDHEN and CDR2 SYDVKM. The CDR3 sequence is 14 residues long. Trimming removed 7 bases from V and 8 bases from J; junction bases left unmatched: 11. Material for sequencing was peripheral blood. This chain joins TRBV28 and TRBJ2-7, with 10 bases identical to TRBD1. The receptor was isolated from a woman in her 70s with acute or convalescent COVID-19. DNA of the CDR3: TGTGCCAGCACCTTCTGGGACAGGGGTGCTCAGCAGTACTTC. Protein sequence: CASTFWDRGAQQYF.